These T cell receptor beta chains were read from a single sample in a study of blood T cell repertoires in COVID-19. TCRdb's table, derived via immunoSEQ multiplex PCR, lists solely in-frame clones and lacks some. The repertoire consists of over 250,000 clones, with about 86% occurring once and the leading ten covering 13%. The sample consisted of peripheral blood. These receptors were taken from a woman aged 70 to 79 with COVID-19, enrolled during active disease. CDR3s leave out the opening cysteine and the closing phenylalanine or tryptophan. The order of the fields is V gene, CDR3 protein.

v_call: TRBV27
cdr3_aa: ASSTGHLYEQY

v_call: TRBV12-5
cdr3_aa: ASEPLAAFSGNEQF

v_call: TRBV10-3
cdr3_aa: AIRDRVSSPLH

v_call: TRBV30
cdr3_aa: AWGTGTGRNTIY

v_call: TRBV7-2
cdr3_aa: ASSLSGDYQPQH

v_call: TRBV7-9
cdr3_aa: ASSSSPGTSSNEQF

v_call: TRBV5-4
cdr3_aa: ASSQGLATNEKLF

v_call: TRBV14
cdr3_aa: ASSQVNRGSAGELF

v_call: TRBV19
cdr3_aa: ASSMPRQGDTEAF

v_call: TRBV9
cdr3_aa: ASSVAPSVDQETQY

v_call: TRBV5-1
cdr3_aa: ASSLDLTAAEAF

v_call: TRBV18
cdr3_aa: ASSPPSTGELF

v_call: TRBV29-1
cdr3_aa: SVDLVTEAF

v_call: TRBV28
cdr3_aa: ASTSGQGVGGYT

v_call: TRBV3-1/TRBV3-2
cdr3_aa: ASSQAVGGSDSPLH

v_call: TRBV5-4
cdr3_aa: ASSSPGAYGYT

v_call: TRBV4-2
cdr3_aa: ASSHGTILNEQF

v_call: TRBV5-1
cdr3_aa: ASSFSAGRADTQY

v_call: TRBV7-9
cdr3_aa: ASSRDRGQGYTGELF

v_call: TRBV7-8
cdr3_aa: ASSLEGLLYEQY

v_call: TRBV6-5
cdr3_aa: ASSRNINQPQH

v_call: TRBV6-6
cdr3_aa: ASSPGQGTSDTQY

v_call: TRBV19
cdr3_aa: ASSTRTGGTPRNTEAF

v_call: TRBV18
cdr3_aa: ASSPYSDRAAGELF

v_call: TRBV6-5
cdr3_aa: ASRDRILGEAF

v_call: TRBV12-3/TRBV12-4
cdr3_aa: ASSRDRGGGYT

v_call: TRBV5-1
cdr3_aa: ASSLWTGAEAF

v_call: TRBV5-6
cdr3_aa: ASSFREGGNQPQH

v_call: TRBV5-1
cdr3_aa: ASSIGQTSSEKLF

v_call: TRBV2
cdr3_aa: ASSGTGHSGNTIY

v_call: TRBV27
cdr3_aa: ASSSSNSGVLSGTQY

v_call: TRBV2
cdr3_aa: ASSPDRGGNQPQH

v_call: TRBV27
cdr3_aa: ASRGPTWRETQY

v_call: TRBV4-1
cdr3_aa: ASSLGTSGSSSYNEQF

v_call: TRBV19
cdr3_aa: ASSTYRELNTEAF

v_call: TRBV5-4
cdr3_aa: ASRTTGPYNSPLH

v_call: TRBV4-2
cdr3_aa: ASSQFAGGGTDTQY

v_call: TRBV13
cdr3_aa: ASSPLGRSNYGYT

v_call: TRBV24-1
cdr3_aa: ATNDRGASTDTQY

v_call: TRBV30
cdr3_aa: AWTKPGQGAEQY

v_call: TRBV3-1/TRBV3-2
cdr3_aa: ASSPRRGSGNTIY

v_call: TRBV5-8
cdr3_aa: ASSPFGTGPFYGYT

v_call: TRBV18
cdr3_aa: ASSPPGGPPGVYTQY

v_call: TRBV29-1
cdr3_aa: SVVPGHEQF

v_call: TRBV7-2
cdr3_aa: ASSSQTGHQETQY

v_call: TRBV6-1
cdr3_aa: ASSARGTGLNQPQH

v_call: TRBV7-2
cdr3_aa: ASSTQAGGSYEQY

v_call: TRBV9
cdr3_aa: ASSARTGLNTEAF